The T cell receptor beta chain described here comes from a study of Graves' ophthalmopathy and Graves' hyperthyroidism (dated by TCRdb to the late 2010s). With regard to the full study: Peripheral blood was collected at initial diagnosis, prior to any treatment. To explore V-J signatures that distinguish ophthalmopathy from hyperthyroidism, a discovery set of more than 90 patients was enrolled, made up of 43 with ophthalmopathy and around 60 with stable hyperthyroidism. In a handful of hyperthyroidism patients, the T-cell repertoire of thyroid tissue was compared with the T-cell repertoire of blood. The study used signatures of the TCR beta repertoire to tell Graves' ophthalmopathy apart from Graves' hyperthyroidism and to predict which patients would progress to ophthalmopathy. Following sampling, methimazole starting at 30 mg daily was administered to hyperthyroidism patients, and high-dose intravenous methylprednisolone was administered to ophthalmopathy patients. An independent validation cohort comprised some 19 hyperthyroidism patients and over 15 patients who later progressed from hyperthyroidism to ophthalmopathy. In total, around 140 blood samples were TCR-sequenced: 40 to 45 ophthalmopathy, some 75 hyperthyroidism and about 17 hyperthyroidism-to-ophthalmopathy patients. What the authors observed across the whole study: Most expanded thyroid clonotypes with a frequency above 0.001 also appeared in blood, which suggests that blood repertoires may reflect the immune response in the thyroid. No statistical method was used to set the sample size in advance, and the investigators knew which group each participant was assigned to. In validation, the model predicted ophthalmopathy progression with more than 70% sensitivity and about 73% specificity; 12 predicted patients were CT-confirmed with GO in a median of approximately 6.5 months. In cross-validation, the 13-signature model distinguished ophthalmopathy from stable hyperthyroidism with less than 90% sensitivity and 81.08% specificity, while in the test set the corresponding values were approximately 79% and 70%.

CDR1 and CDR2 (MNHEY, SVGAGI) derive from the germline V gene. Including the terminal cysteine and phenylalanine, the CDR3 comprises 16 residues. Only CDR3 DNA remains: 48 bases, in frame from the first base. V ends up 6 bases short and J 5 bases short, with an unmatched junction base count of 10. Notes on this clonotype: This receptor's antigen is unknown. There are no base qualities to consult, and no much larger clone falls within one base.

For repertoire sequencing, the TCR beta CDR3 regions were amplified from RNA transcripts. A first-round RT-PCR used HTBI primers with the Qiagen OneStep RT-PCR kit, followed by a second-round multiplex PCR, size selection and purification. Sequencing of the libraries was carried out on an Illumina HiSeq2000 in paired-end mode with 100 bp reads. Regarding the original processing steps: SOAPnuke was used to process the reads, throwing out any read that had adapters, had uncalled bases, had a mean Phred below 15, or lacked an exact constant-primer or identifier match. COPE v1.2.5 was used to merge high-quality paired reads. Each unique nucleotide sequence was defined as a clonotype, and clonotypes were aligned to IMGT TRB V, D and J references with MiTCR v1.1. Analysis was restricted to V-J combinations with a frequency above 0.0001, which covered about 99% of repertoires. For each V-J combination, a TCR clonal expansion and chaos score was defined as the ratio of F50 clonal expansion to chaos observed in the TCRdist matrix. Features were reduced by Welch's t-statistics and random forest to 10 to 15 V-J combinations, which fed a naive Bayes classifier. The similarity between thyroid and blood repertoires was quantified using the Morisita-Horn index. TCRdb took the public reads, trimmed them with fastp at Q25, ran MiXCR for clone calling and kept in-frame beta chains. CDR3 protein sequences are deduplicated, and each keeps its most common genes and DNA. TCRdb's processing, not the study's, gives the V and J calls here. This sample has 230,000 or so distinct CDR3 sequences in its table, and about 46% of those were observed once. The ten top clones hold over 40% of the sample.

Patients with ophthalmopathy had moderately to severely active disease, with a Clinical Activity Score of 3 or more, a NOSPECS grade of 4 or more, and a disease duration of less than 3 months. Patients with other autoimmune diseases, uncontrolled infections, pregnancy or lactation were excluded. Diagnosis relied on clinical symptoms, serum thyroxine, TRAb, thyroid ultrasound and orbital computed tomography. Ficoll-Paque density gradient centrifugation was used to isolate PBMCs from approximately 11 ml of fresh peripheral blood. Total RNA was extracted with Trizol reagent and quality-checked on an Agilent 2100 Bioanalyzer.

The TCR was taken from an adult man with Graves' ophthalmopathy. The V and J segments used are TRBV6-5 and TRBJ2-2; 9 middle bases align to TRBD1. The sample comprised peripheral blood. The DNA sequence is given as TGTGCCAGCAGCCGTGACAGGGGGGCGGTGACCGGGGAGCTGTTTTTT. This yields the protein CASSRDRGAVTGELFF.